This TCR beta chain was identified in a study of blood T cell repertoires in COVID-19. Sequencing was performed with immunoSEQ multiplex PCR; in TCRdb, only in-frame clones are kept and a portion is missing. Among about 160,000 clones, around 84% were seen once, and the ten largest hold 3% to 4%. CDR1 is MNHEY and CDR2 is SMNVEV in the germline V gene (reference sequence). The CDR3 extends over 15 amino acids. V shed 2 bases and J 3 bases; nucleotides not matched to a gene: 2. The sequenced sample consisted of peripheral blood. J is TRBJ2-4 and V is TRBV27, with 9 bases identical to TRBD1. This receptor was identified in a human donor with acute or convalescent COVID-19. The donor label of this sample is uncertain. The CDR3 protein is CASSLRTGVKNIQYF. CDR3 coding DNA: TGTGCCAGCAGTTTACGGACAGGGGTCAAAAACATTCAGTACTTC.